These T cell receptor beta chains were read from a single sample in a study of sequential checkpoint blockade in melanoma. The repertoire was sequenced with immunoSEQ multiplex PCR; TCRdb's copy has only in-frame clones and lacks some. Of 5,000 to 8,000 clones in the sample, 20% to 25% were seen once. The specimen was tumor tissue (inferred from file names), collected from a patient given nivolumab and ipilimumab in sequence. The receptors derive from a human donor with melanoma. The CDR3 runs from the conserved cysteine through the conserved F or W. A D gene is named only where the DNA matches it firmly. Clone size appears in some rows only: once, few, many, or a class for an expanded clone.

abundance,j_gene,v_gene,d_gene,CDR3aa,CDR3nt
NA,TRBJ2-7,TRBV9,NA,CASSEGGNRNYEQYF,TGTGCCAGCAGCGAAGGGGGGAACAGAAACTACGAGCAGTACTTC
few,TRBJ2-5,TRBV6-8,NA,CASSGGTGGQETQYF,TGTGCCAGCAGTGGGGGGACGGGGGGCCAGGAGACCCAGTACTTC
few,TRBJ2-7,TRBV30,NA,CASVLPGSVSYEQYF,TGTGCCTCTGTACTCCCCGGTAGCGTTTCCTACGAGCAGTACTTC
few,TRBJ1-1,TRBV4-1,NA,CASSQAIIEDPEAFF,TGCGCCAGCAGCCAAGCCATAATAGAGGATCCTGAAGCTTTCTTT
NA,TRBJ2-5,TRBV28,TRBD2,CASSRGLAGGAGETQYF,TGTGCCAGCAGTAGGGGACTAGCGGGAGGAGCGGGAGAGACCCAGTACTTC
NA,TRBJ2-1,TRBV10-3,NA,CAISESLTKIGNEQFF,TGTGCCATCAGTGAGTCGCTGACTAAGATTGGGAATGAGCAGTTCTTC
few,TRBJ2-3,TRBV6-8,TRBD2,CASSPSGITADTQYF,TGTGCCAGCTCCCCTAGCGGGATTACTGCAGATACGCAGTATTTT
NA,TRBJ2-2,TRBV12-5,NA,CASGARPGSQNTGELFF,TGTGCTAGTGGTGCCCGCCCGGGTAGCCAGAACACCGGGGAGCTGTTTTTT
few,TRBJ1-5,TRBV28,TRBD1,CASVQGYNQPQHF,TGTGCCAGCGTACAGGGGTACAATCAGCCCCAGCATTTT
few,TRBJ1-2,TRBV28,TRBD1,CASSLDRDLNGYTF,TGTGCCAGCAGTTTGGACAGGGACTTGAATGGCTACACCTTC
medium-sized,TRBJ1-1,TRBV15,NA,CATSRQIPGRDNTEAFF,TGTGCCACCAGCAGACAGATACCAGGGAGGGACAACACTGAAGCTTTCTTT
few,TRBJ1-2,TRBV29-1,TRBD1,CSVQLTDRTPLYGYTF,TGCAGCGTCCAACTTACGGACAGGACGCCTCTATATGGCTACACCTTC
many,TRBJ2-1,TRBV11-3,TRBD1,CASSLGTGRNEQFF,TGTGCCAGCAGCTTGGGGACAGGCCGCAATGAGCAGTTCTTC
few,TRBJ2-2,TRBV11-3,NA,CASSLYRGGTGELFF,TGTGCCAGCAGCTTATACAGGGGAGGGACCGGGGAGCTGTTTTTT
NA,TRBJ2-2,TRBV23-1,NA,CASTLLAPGELFF,TGCGCCAGCACCCTACTAGCCCCCGGGGAGCTGTTTTTT
NA,TRBJ1-1,TRBV30,NA,CAWIPGYTEAFF,TGTGCCTGGATTCCCGGATATACTGAAGCTTTCTTT
NA,TRBJ2-1,TRBV4-1,NA,CASSQALELTYNEQFF,TGCGCCAGCAGCCAAGCACTGGAGCTCACCTACAATGAGCAGTTCTTC
NA,TRBJ1-1,TRBV5-1,TRBD1,CASSGGGGGTEAFF,TGCGCCAGCAGCGGAGGGGGCGGGGGCACTGAAGCTTTCTTT
few,TRBJ2-1,TRBV6-8,TRBD2,CASRQTSGRVGAYNEQFF,TGTGCCAGCAGGCAGACTAGCGGGAGGGTTGGGGCCTACAATGAGCAGTTCTTC
NA,TRBJ1-2,TRBV6-8,NA,CASSPTPPDHYGYTF,TGTGCCAGCAGTCCGACACCCCCGGACCACTATGGCTACACCTTC
NA,TRBJ1-1,TRBV19,TRBD1,CASRPGQGGNTEAFF,TGTGCCAGTAGACCGGGACAGGGGGGGAACACTGAAGCTTTCTTT
NA,TRBJ2-7,TRBV6-8,TRBD2,CASRRLAGGVAYEQYF,TGTGCCAGCCGGAGACTAGCGGGAGGTGTCGCCTACGAGCAGTACTTC
few,TRBJ2-5,TRBV10-3,TRBD2,CAISEPRDSGRVETQYF,TGTGCCATCAGTGAGCCCCGGGATAGCGGGAGGGTAGAGACCCAGTACTTC
many,TRBJ2-5,TRBV11-3,NA,CASSQVTSPETQYF,TGTGCCAGCAGCCAAGTTACTAGCCCAGAGACCCAGTACTTC
many,TRBJ1-1,TRBV11-3,NA,CASSPRPPNTEAFF,TGTGCCAGCAGCCCCCGGCCCCCGAACACTGAAGCTTTCTTT
NA,TRBJ1-1,TRBV9,TRBD1,CASKGTENTEAFF,TGTGCCAGCAAGGGGACAGAAAACACTGAAGCTTTCTTT
many,TRBJ1-2,TRBV11-3,NA,CASSLLATPNYGYTF,TGTGCCAGCAGCCTATTGGCCACTCCTAACTATGGCTACACCTTC
NA,TRBJ2-7,TRBV28,TRBD1,CASSLEGTGSYEQYF,TGTGCCAGCAGTTTGGAAGGGACAGGATCCTACGAGCAGTACTTC
many,TRBJ2-7,TRBV11-3,TRBD2,CASSFLSGNSYEQYF,TGTGCCAGCAGCTTCCTTAGCGGGAACTCCTACGAGCAGTACTTC
few,TRBJ2-1,TRBV11-3,NA,CASSLGAFVSEQFF,TGTGCCAGCAGCTTAGGTGCGTTCGTCTCTGAGCAGTTCTTC
NA,TRBJ1-1,TRBV6-4,NA,CASLGQTEAFF,TGTGCCAGCTTAGGTCAGACTGAAGCTTTCTTT
few,TRBJ2-4,TRBV25-1,NA,CASSESEHKNIQYF,TGTGCCAGCAGTGAATCGGAACACAAAAACATTCAGTACTTC
NA,TRBJ2-7,TRBV28,NA,CASSLASRYEQYF,TGTGCCAGCAGTTTGGCCAGCCGATACGAGCAGTACTTC
NA,TRBJ1-1,TRBV18,TRBD1,CASTAQGAHEGTEAFF,TGTGCCAGCACCGCGCAGGGGGCCCATGAAGGAACTGAAGCTTTCTTT
NA,TRBJ2-5,TRBV19,NA,CASRDGGPVETQYF,TGTGCCAGTAGGGACGGGGGGCCGGTGGAGACCCAGTACTTC
NA,TRBJ1-5,TRBV19,NA,CASSIGARTLPPQHF,TGTGCCAGTAGTATAGGGGCGCGGACCTTACCGCCCCAGCATTTT
NA,TRBJ1-3,TRBV6-8,NA,CASTEGNSGNTIYF,TGTGCCAGCACGGAGGGGAACTCTGGAAACACCATATATTTT
many,TRBJ1-1,TRBV11-3,NA,CASSASWGMWTEAFF,TGTGCCAGCAGCGCCAGCTGGGGGATGTGGACTGAAGCTTTCTTT
NA,TRBJ2-5,TRBV14,NA,CASSQWAAGETQYF,TGTGCCAGCAGCCAATGGGCGGCCGGAGAGACCCAGTACTTC
medium-sized,TRBJ1-2,TRBV15,NA,CATSGGSQGDYGYTF,TGTGCCACCAGCGGGGGGTCACAAGGTGACTATGGCTACACCTTC
NA,TRBJ1-2,TRBV29-1,NA,CSVAEGRGGYTF,TGCAGCGTTGCGGAGGGACGGGGAGGCTACACCTTC
few,TRBJ2-7,TRBV15,NA,CATSRGGVSSYEQYF,TGTGCCACCAGCAGAGGGGGAGTCTCTTCCTACGAGCAGTACTTC
NA,TRBJ2-7,TRBV29-1,TRBD2,CSVALLAGGHEQYF,TGCAGCGTTGCTTTGTTAGCGGGAGGACACGAGCAGTACTTC
NA,TRBJ2-5,TRBV29-1,TRBD1,CSVGTVGETQYF,TGCAGCGTCGGGACAGTGGGAGAGACCCAGTACTTC
few,TRBJ2-5,TRBV9,NA,CASSDALQGAQYF,TGTGCCAGCAGCGATGCCCTACAAGGGGCCCAGTACTTC
few,TRBJ2-7,TRBV28,NA,CASSLGGPLGEQYF,TGTGCCAGCAGTCTCGGGGGACCCTTGGGCGAGCAGTACTTC
few,TRBJ2-1,TRBV6-8,TRBD2,CASSYSRGLAGYNEQFF,TGTGCCAGCAGTTACTCGAGGGGACTAGCGGGATACAATGAGCAGTTCTTC